This TCR beta chain was captured by sequencing in a study of blood T cell repertoires in COVID-19. Study information: The United States, Italy and Spain were the sources of the acute and convalescent COVID-19 samples. In each case, the material was cDNA or gDNA derived from T cells, B-cell-depleted T cells, or PBMCs.

Generated by immunoSEQ multiplex PCR, the TCRdb table keeps only in-frame clones and is missing some. The data show approximately 460,000 clones, approximately 89% seen once. Trimming shortened V by 6 bases and J by 4 bases, and 10 bases separated the two germline ends. CDR1 SNHLY and CDR2 FYNNEI come from the germline V gene. CDR3 length equals 12 residues. Material: peripheral blood. This sequence originates from a young man with COVID-19, enrolled during active disease. The rearrangement joins TRBV2 to TRBJ2-7; D not certain. Here the CDR3 reads CASSRGEYEQYF. DNA for the CDR3: TGTGCCAGCAGCCGCGGCGAATACGAGCAGTACTTC.